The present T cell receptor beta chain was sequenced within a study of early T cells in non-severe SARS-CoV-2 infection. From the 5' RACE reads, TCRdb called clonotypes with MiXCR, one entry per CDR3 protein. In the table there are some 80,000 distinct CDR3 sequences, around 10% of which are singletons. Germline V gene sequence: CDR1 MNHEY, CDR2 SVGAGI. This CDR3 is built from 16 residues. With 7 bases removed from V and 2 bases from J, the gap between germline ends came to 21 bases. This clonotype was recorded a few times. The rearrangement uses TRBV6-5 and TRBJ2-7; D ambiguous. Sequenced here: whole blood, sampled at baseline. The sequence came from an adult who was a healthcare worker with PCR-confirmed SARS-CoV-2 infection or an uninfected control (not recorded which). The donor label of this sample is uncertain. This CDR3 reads CASTATSVGWPYEQYF. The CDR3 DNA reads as TGTGCCAGCACTGCCACGTCAGTGGGGTGGCCCTACGAGCAGTACTTC.